What follows are 25 T cell receptor beta chains derived from one specimen sequenced in a study of vaccination effects on CD4 cells after COVID-19. Antigens of these TCRs are unknown. Produced via immunoSEQ multiplex PCR; TCRdb's table is partial and in-frame only. The table includes 68,000 or so clones, about 80% detected once. ViraFEST expansion of antigen-specific CD4+ T cells with viral peptide pools preceded sequencing. Following an approximately 9-day culture, CD4+ T cells were purified. Vaccinees lacked prior SARS-CoV-2 infection and tested negative for nucleocapsid antibodies. Sequencing used CD4+ T cells from PBMCs cultured with SARS-CoV-2 spike peptides, obtained before COVID-19 vaccination. These receptors were taken from a human donor who received a COVID-19 vaccine.

This sequence joins TRBV7-2 and TRBJ2-2; 9 bases are shared with TRBD2. The CDR3 sequence is 15 residues long. J was trimmed by 6 bases and V by 3 bases; bases with no gene match: 5. CDR1 is SGHTA, CDR2 FQGNSA, per germline. The CDR3 region has the DNA TGTGCCAGCAGCTTCGGCGGGGGGGCCCCCGGGGAGCTGTTTTTT. It encodes CASSFGGGAPGELFF.

This clone appeared a few times. The chain's CDR3 is CASSERGAVTSPLHF. The CDR3 coding sequence is TGTGCCAGCAGTGAAAGAGGGGCTGTTACTTCACCCCTCCACTTT. The chain combines TRBV2 with TRBJ1-6; D possibly corresponds to TRBD1 (5 bases). Germline lookup yields CDR1 SNHLY and CDR2 FYNNEI. V lost 2 bases and J 9 bases, leaving 14 bases between the germline ends. This CDR3 has 15 amino acids.

CDR3: CASSQNRGRSADTQYF. The CDR3 DNA sequence: TGTGCCAGCAGCCAAAACAGGGGGCGAAGTGCAGATACGCAGTATTTT. The V gene is TRBV14, the J gene TRBJ2-3, with TRBD1 matching over 9 bases. The CDR3 runs to 16 residues. Trimming cost V 2 bases and J 4 bases; bases outside gene matches: 7. Germline lookup yields CDR1 SGHDN and CDR2 FVKESK.

V usage is TRBV9 and J usage is TRBJ2-1; TRBD2 aligns across 7 bases. With 4 bases clipped from V and 2 bases from J, the junction kept 12 bases outside the gene matches. The CDR3 is made up of 17 amino acids. The germline CDR1 and CDR2 sequences are SGDLS and YYNGEE. The CDR3 reads CASSMMASGGPYNEQFF. DNA for the CDR3: TGTGCCAGCAGCATGATGGCGTCGGGAGGCCCCTACAATGAGCAGTTCTTC.

This clone was detected once. The genes are TRBV19 and TRBJ1-5; D remains unclear. This CDR3 contains 15 residues. The V end was cut by 2 bases, the J end by 2 bases, with 10 bases between. Germline CDR1 is LNHDA and CDR2 is SQIVND (reference sequence). CDR3 region: CASSISRFGNQPQHF. The CDR3 coding sequence is TGTGCCAGTAGTATAAGCAGGTTCGGCAATCAGCCCCAGCATTTT.

This chain uses TRBV7-2 with TRBJ2-5; no firm D call. Germline lookup yields CDR1 SGHTA and CDR2 FQGNSA. Between the trimmed V and J ends, which lost 1 base and 7 bases, there was a span of 7 bases. The CDR3 covers 12 residues. CDR3 protein: CASSLGPRTQYF. The CDR3 DNA is TGTGCCAGCAGCTTAGGCCCCCGGACCCAGTACTTC.

CDR3 protein: CASSHGDSGDEQYV. The CDR3, as DNA: TGCGCCAGCAGCCATGGGGACTCGGGAGACGAGCAGTACGTC. This rearrangement joins TRBV5-1 to TRBJ2-7; perhaps TRBD2 as D (6 bases). The germline V gene has CDR1 SGHRS and CDR2 YFSETQ. V was trimmed by 4 bases and J by 5 bases, leaving 16 bases between them. CDR3 length: 14 residues.

J is TRBJ2-3 and V is TRBV30; D remains unclear. V was cut by 3 bases and J by 3 bases, with 16 bases left in between. The CDR3 extends over 15 amino acids. CDR1 and CDR2 from the germline V gene are GTSNPN and SVGIG (reference sequence). The CDR3 DNA is TGTGCCTGGAGGGCGAGCAGACGACGGACAGATACGCAGTATTTT. It yields the protein CAWRASRRRTDTQYF.

The V gene is TRBV6-1, the J gene TRBJ2-7, with D maybe TRBD1 (6 bases). CDR3 length equals 17 residues. The V gene lost 3 bases and the J gene lost 2 bases, with 20 bases spanning the gap. Germline lookup yields CDR1 MNHNS and CDR2 SASEGT. The CDR3, as DNA: TGTGCCAGCAGTGATTATTTGGGAGCAGGGGCGGCCTACGAGCAGTACGTC. Translated: CASSDYLGAGAAYEQYV.

The chain uses TRBV7-3 and TRBJ1-2; 7 bases are a match to TRBD1. The CDR3 contains 15 residues. J gave up 0 bases and V 6 bases, and 7 bases lay outside the gene matches. Germline V gene data show CDR1 as SGHTA and CDR2 as FQGTGA. The CDR3 DNA sequence: TGTGCCAGCAGTCGGGAACAGGGGCCTAACTATGGCTACACCTTC. Translation gives CASSREQGPNYGYTF.

The chain couples TRBV29-1 to TRBJ2-1; possibly TRBD1 for D (6 bases). Trimming stripped 6 bases from V and 2 bases from J, with 14 bases between. CDR1 and CDR2 from the germline V gene are SQVTM and ANQGSEA. This CDR3 has 14 residues. The CDR3 is CSVNNDRTYNEQFF. The CDR3 nucleotides read TGCAGCGTGAATAACGACAGGACCTACAATGAGCAGTTCTTC.

The chain joins TRBV7-9 to TRBJ1-1, with D possibly being TRBD1 (5 bases). The germline V gene has CDR1 SEHNR and CDR2 FQNEAQ (reference sequence). The V end lost 4 bases, the J end lost 10 bases, and 10 bases lay between the germline ends. The CDR3 has 11 residues. The CDR3 sequence: CASSSTGVAFF. The DNA for the CDR3 is TGTGCCAGCAGCTCAACAGGCGTAGCTTTCTTT.

This clone appeared a few times. The chain links TRBV7-2 to TRBJ1-6; no reliable D call. CDR3 length: 14 residues. Germline values: CDR1 SGHTA, CDR2 FQGNSA. V lost 1 base to trimming and J lost 7 bases, with 8 bases between them. The CDR3 spells CASSLDGSNSPLHF. The DNA of the CDR3 is TGTGCCAGCAGCTTAGATGGGAGCAATTCACCCCTCCACTTT.

J is TRBJ2-3 and V is TRBV2; weak D call: TRBD1 (6 bases). Germline assignment: CDR1 SNHLY and CDR2 FYNNEI. This CDR3 spans 14 amino acids. V dropped 7 bases and J dropped 4 bases, with 15 bases sitting between them. CDR3 sequence (DNA): TGTGCCAGCAAACGGAGGACAGAATCAGATACGCAGTATTTT. Its protein product is CASKRRTESDTQYF.

This chain joins TRBV5-1 and TRBJ2-1; 8 nucleotides line up with TRBD1. Per germline, CDR1 SGHRS and CDR2 YFSETQ. V lost 0 bases to trimming and J lost 10 bases; unmatched junction nucleotides: 9. This CDR3 has 15 residues. CDR3 DNA: TGCGCCAGCAGCTTGGCTTGGACAGGGCTGGACGAGCAGTTCTTC. Protein sequence: CASSLAWTGLDEQFF. Based on the CDR3 plus reference TRBV5-1 and TRBJ2-1, the full variable domain is KAGVTQTPRYLIKTRGQQVTLSCSPISGHRSVSWYQQTPGQGLQFLFEYFSETQRNKGNFPGRFSGRQFSNSRSEMNVSTLELGDSALYLCASSLAWTGLDEQFFGPGTRLTVL.

The J gene is TRBJ1-1, the V gene TRBV7-3; D gene unclear. The germline CDR1 and CDR2 sequences are SGHTA and FQGTGA. The V end lost 2 bases, the J end lost 2 bases, and 6 bases lay between the germline ends. CDR3 size: 13 residues. The CDR3 bases are TGTGCCAGCAGCTTACAGGAAAACACTGAAGCTTTCTTT. Protein product: CASSLQENTEAFF. Based on the CDR3 plus reference TRBV7-3 and TRBJ1-1, the full variable domain is GAGVSQTPSNKVTEKGKYVELRCDPISGHTALYWYRQSLGQGPEFLIYFQGTGAADDSGLPNDRFFAVRPEGSVSTLKIQRTERGDSAVYLCASSLQENTEAFFGQGTRLTVV.

The chain recombines TRBV6-6 with TRBJ2-7; tentatively, D is TRBD1 or TRBD2 (7 bases each). Germline loops: CDR1 MNHNY, CDR2 SVGAGI (reference sequence). The V gene lost 5 bases and the J gene lost 9 bases, with 23 bases spanning the gap. This CDR3 is built from 15 residues. CDR3 residues: CASSTQGGGAGGQYV. The CDR3 nucleotides read TGTGCCAGCAGTACCCAGGGGGGGGGCGCCGGGGGGCAGTACGTC.

In this sample, this clone turned up a few times. This rearrangement joins TRBV18 to TRBJ1-1, with D uncertain. Between the trimmed V and J ends, which lost 3 bases and 8 bases, there was a span of 10 bases. Germline V gives CDR1 KGHSH, CDR2 LQKENI. CDR3 length: 12 amino acids. This CDR3 reads CASSPGGLEAFF. As DNA, the CDR3 is TGTGCCAGCTCACCGGGCGGGTTGGAAGCTTTCTTT. Using reference TRBV18 and TRBJ1-1 for the parts outside the CDR3, the full variable domain is NAGVMQNPRHLVRRRGQEARLRCSPMKGHSHVYWYRQLPEEGLKFMVYLQKENIIDESGMPKERFSAEFPKEGPSILRIQQVVRGDSAAYFCASSPGGLEAFFGQGTRLTVV.

J is TRBJ1-1 and V is TRBV9; D is ambiguous. The germline CDR1 and CDR2 sequences are SGDLS and YYNGEE. V dropped 2 bases and J dropped 1 base, with 9 bases sitting between them. The CDR3 has 14 amino acids. The CDR3 loop is CASSVGVWNTEAFF. The CDR3 DNA reads as TGTGCCAGCAGCGTCGGAGTTTGGAACACTGAAGCTTTCTTT.

V is TRBV7-3 and J is TRBJ2-5, with D possibly matching TRBD1 (5 bases). V was cut by 1 base and J by 4 bases, with 7 bases left in between. Germline V CDR1 and CDR2: SGHTA, FQGTGA. The CDR3 totals 13 residues. The CDR3 spells CASSLSRGETQYF. For the CDR3, the DNA is TGTGCCAGCAGCTTAAGTAGGGGAGAGACCCAGTACTTC.

This CDR3 reads CAIADGLYEQYV. Written as DNA, the CDR3 is TGTGCCATCGCGGACGGACTCTACGAGCAGTACGTC. The chain combines TRBV10-3 with TRBJ2-7, with TRBD2 as a possible D gene (5 bases). Germline V CDR1 and CDR2: ENHRY, SYGVKD. The CDR3 has 12 residues. V lost 8 bases to trimming and J lost 3 bases, with 11 bases between them.

The rearrangement joins TRBV18 to TRBJ2-2; 8 bases are a match to TRBD2. CDR1 KGHSH and CDR2 LQKENI come from the germline V gene. Unmatched junction bases numbered 1, after V lost 4 bases and J lost 0 bases. The CDR3 extends over 15 amino acids. Written as DNA, the CDR3 is TGTGCCAGCTCACAGGGACTAGCGAACACCGGGGAGCTGTTTTTT. This sequence encodes CASSQGLANTGELFF.

The V call is TRBV4-2, the J call TRBJ2-1; 9 bases are shared with TRBD2. The CDR3 has 17 residues. The V and J ends lost 1 base and 7 bases, in that order; junction bases with no gene match: 11. Germline loops: CDR1 LGHNA, CDR2 YNFKEQ. CDR3 bases: TGTGCCAGCAGCCAAGTTTCGGGCGGGGGGGTTTCGAATGAGCAGTTCTTC. Amino acid sequence: CASSQVSGGGVSNEQFF.

The genes are TRBV3-1 (or the pseudogene TRBV3-2) and TRBJ1-1; D is ambiguous. Trimming removed 7 bases at V and 2 bases at J, with 5 bases between. Per the germline V gene, CDR1 is LGHDT and CDR2 is YNNKEL (reference sequence). The CDR3 loop spans 11 amino acids. CDR3 sequence reads: CASTTNTEAFF. The CDR3, as DNA: TGTGCCAGCACCACAAACACTGAAGCTTTCTTT.

DNA for the CDR3: TGCGCCAGCAGCTTGGAGCCAGGTCGAGCCAAAAACATTCAGTACTTC. Translating it yields CASSLEPGRAKNIQYF. The chain carries TRBV5-1 and TRBJ2-4; D unresolved. The V end lost 0 bases, the J end lost 0 bases, and 10 bases lay between the germline ends. Looked up from germline, CDR1 is SGHRS and CDR2 is YFSETQ. The CDR3 contains 16 residues.